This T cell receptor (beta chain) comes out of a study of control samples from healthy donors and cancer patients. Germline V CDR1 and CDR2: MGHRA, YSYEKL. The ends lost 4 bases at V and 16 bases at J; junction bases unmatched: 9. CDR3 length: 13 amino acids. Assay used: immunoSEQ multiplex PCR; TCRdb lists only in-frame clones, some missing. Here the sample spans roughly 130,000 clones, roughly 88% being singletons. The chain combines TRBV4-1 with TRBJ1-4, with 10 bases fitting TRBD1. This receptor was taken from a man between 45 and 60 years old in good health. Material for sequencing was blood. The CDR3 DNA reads TGCGCCAGCAGCCCCTCGGACAGGGGGAAGGCGTTTTTT. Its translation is CASSPSDRGKAFF.